This entry features one TCR beta chain sequence. V was trimmed by 1 base and J by 2 bases, leaving 8 bases between them. The CDR3 spans 14 residues. Per germline, CDR1 SGHVS and CDR2 FNYEAQ. The sample comes from a study of graft-versus-host responses after intestinal transplantation. Regarding the study as a whole: Declining HvG levels early post-transplant were linked to peak circulating GvH clone levels.

Responders (around 200,000, CFSE-labeled) were co-plated with around 200,000 irradiated, violet-dye-labeled stimulators. The repertoire was sequenced with immunoSEQ multiplex PCR; TCRdb's copy has only in-frame clones and lacks some. The sample has tens of thousands of clones; 25% to 35% are singletons. V and J are TRBV7-6 and TRBJ1-1; D is uncertain. The receptor was derived from a human patient who received an intestinal transplant. The sequenced sample was alloreactive CD8+ T cells from a mixed lymphocyte reaction culture, obtained before intestinal transplant. Subset defined: CFSE-low proliferating T cells sorted from approximately six-day pre-transplant mixed lymphocyte reaction (GvH or HvG direction). As DNA, the CDR3 is TGTGCCAGCAGCTTAGGCGGGGTAAACACTGAAGCTTTCTTT. It encodes CASSLGGVNTEAFF.